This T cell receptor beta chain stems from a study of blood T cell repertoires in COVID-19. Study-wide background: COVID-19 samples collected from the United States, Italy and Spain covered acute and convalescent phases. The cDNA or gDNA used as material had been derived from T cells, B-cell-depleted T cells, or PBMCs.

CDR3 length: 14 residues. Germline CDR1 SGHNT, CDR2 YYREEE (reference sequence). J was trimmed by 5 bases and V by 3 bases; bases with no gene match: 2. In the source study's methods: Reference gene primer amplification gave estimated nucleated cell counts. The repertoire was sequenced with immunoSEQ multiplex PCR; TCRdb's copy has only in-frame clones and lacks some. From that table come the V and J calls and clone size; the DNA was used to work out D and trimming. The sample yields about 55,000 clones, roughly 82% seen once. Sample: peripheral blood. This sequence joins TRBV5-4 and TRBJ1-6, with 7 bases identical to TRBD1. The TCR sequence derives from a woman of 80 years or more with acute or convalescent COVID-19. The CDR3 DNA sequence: TGTGCCAGCAGCTCACAGGGGAATAATTCACCCCTCCACTTT. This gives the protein CASSSQGNNSPLHF.